Presented here are 5 T cell receptor beta chains from one specimen sequenced in a study of shared clonotypes between healthy human individuals. Assay: immunoSEQ multiplex PCR; the TCRdb copy retains only in-frame clones and omits some. This sample carries approximately 2.5 million clones, more than 85% of them seen once, and the ten largest clones take about 0.39%. Sequenced sample: naive CD4+ T cells from PBMCs. Subset reported: CD45RA+ positively selected. These TCRs come from a man aged 18 to 30 in good health. Some clones in this sample may be carry-over from other donors' samples.

V usage is TRBV6-5 and J usage is TRBJ1-2; 8 bases line up with TRBD1. The CDR3 spans 16 residues. Germline V gives CDR1 MNHEY, CDR2 SVGAGI. The V gene end was trimmed by 0 bases and the J gene end by 2 bases; junction bases not matched to a gene: 5. DNA of the CDR3: TGTGCCAGCAGTTACTCCACGGGGACAGGAAACTATGGCTACACCTTC. Its protein is CASSYSTGTGNYGYTF.

This clone came up a few times. Other nucleotide sequences from this sample produce the same CDR3. The V call is TRBV28, the J call TRBJ1-4, with no clear D. The V gene lost 8 bases and the J gene lost 3 bases, with 10 bases spanning the gap. The CDR3 has 13 amino acids. Germline V gene sequence: CDR1 MDHEN, CDR2 SYDVKM. The CDR3 nucleotides read TGTGCCAGCCTCGACCGGGCTAATGAAAAACTGTTTTTT. The encoded protein is CASLDRANEKLFF.

The gene calls are TRBV18 and TRBJ2-7; the match to TRBD1 covers 9 bases. Germline trimming cut 2 bases from V and 5 bases from J; bases unmatched to any gene: 10. From germline, CDR1 is KGHSH and CDR2 LQKENI. This CDR3 spans 16 amino acids. Here the CDR3 reads CASSPFRSGQGHEQYF. The CDR3 DNA sequence: TGTGCCAGCTCACCATTTCGATCGGGACAGGGCCACGAGCAGTACTTC.

The chain links TRBV7-2 to TRBJ2-7; 7 nucleotides match TRBD2. The CDR3 is 14 amino acids. With 5 bases clipped from V and 1 base from J, the junction kept 5 bases outside the gene matches. Germline V gene sequence: CDR1 SGHTA, CDR2 FQGNSA. The CDR3: CASSNSGGSYEQYF. DNA of the CDR3: TGTGCCAGCAGCAACTCGGGGGGATCCTACGAGCAGTACTTC. The full variable domain, completed using reference TRBV7-2 and TRBJ2-7, is GAGVSQSPSNKVTEKGKDVELRCDPISGHTALYWYRQSLGQGLEFLIYFQGNSAPDKSGLPSDRFSAERTGGSVSTLTIQRTQQEDSAVYLCASSNSGGSYEQYFGPGTRLTVT.

This clone has a single count. The chain links TRBV4-3 to TRBJ2-7, with 7 positions matching TRBD2. Germline values: CDR1 LGHNA, CDR2 YSLEER. V dropped 1 base and J dropped 2; count of bases not matched to a gene: 8. The CDR3 totals 16 residues. The CDR3 sequence: CASSQGVRGTTYEQYF. DNA of the CDR3: TGCGCCAGCAGCCAAGGGGTCCGCGGGACTACCTACGAGCAGTACTTC.